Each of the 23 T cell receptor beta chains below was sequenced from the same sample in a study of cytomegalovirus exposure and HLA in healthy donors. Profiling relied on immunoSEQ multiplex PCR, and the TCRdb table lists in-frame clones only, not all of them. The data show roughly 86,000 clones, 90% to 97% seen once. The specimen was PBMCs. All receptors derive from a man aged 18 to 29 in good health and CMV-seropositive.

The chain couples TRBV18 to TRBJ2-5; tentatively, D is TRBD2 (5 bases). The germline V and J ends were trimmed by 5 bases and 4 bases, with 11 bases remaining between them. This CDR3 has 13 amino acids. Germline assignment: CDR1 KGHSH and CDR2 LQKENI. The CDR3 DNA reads TGTGCCAGCTCAACAGACCGGGGAGAGACCCAGTACTTC. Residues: CASSTDRGETQYF.

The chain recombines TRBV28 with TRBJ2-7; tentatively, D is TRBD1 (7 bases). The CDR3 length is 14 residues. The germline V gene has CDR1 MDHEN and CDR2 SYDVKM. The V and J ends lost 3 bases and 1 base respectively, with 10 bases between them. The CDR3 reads CASSLRDSSYEQYF. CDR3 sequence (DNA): TGTGCCAGCAGTTTGCGGGACAGTTCCTACGAGCAGTACTTC. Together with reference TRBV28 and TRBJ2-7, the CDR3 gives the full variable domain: DVKVTQSSRYLVKRTGEKVFLECVQDMDHENMFWYRQDPGLGLRLIYFSYDVKMKEKGDIPEGYSVSREKKERFSLILESASTNQTSMYLCASSLRDSSYEQYFGPGTRLTVT.

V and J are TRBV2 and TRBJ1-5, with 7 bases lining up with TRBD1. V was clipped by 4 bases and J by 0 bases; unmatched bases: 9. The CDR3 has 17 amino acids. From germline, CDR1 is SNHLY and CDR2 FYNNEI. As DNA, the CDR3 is TGTGCCAGCAGTGTGAAGGCGGGACAGTATAGCAATCAGCCCCAGCATTTT. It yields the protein CASSVKAGQYSNQPQHF.

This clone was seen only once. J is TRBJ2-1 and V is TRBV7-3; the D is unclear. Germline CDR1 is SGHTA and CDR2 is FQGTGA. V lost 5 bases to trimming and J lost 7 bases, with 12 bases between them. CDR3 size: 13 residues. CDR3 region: CASSPRPRNEQFF. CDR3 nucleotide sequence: TGTGCCAGCAGCCCCCGGCCCAGGAATGAGCAGTTCTTC.

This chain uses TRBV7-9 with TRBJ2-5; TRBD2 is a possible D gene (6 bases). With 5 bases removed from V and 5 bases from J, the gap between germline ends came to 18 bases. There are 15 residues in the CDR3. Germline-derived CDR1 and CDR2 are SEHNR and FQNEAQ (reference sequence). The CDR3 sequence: CASSPPSGLGETQYF. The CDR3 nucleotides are TGTGCCAGCAGCCCCCCCAGCGGGTTAGGGGAGACCCAGTACTTC.

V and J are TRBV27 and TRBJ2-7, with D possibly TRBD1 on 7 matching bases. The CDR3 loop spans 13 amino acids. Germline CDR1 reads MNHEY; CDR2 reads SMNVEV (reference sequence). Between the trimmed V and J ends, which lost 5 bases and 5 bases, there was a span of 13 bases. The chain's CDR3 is CASSPGGLHEQYF. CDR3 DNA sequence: TGTGCCAGCAGTCCAGGGGGACTCCACGAGCAGTACTTC.

The CDR3 loop reads CASSPPDRVLYGYTF. The CDR3 nucleotides are TGTGCCAGCTCACCACCCGACAGGGTGCTCTATGGCTACACCTTC. The chain has TRBV18 and TRBJ1-2, with 7 nucleotides matching TRBD1. V lost 0 bases, J lost 4 bases, and 5 bases stayed unmatched. The V gene's germline CDR1 is KGHSH and CDR2 LQKENI. The CDR3 sequence is 15 residues long.

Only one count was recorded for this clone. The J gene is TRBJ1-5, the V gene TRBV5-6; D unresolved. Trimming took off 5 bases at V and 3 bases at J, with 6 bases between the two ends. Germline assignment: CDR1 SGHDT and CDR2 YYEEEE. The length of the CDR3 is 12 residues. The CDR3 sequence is CASSRDNQPQHF. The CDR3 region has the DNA TGTGCCAGCAGTCGAGACAATCAGCCCCAGCATTTT.

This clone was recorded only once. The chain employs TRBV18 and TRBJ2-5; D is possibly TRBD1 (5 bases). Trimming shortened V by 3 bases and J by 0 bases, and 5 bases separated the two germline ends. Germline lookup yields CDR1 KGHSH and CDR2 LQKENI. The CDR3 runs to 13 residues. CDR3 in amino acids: CASSPGHQETQYF. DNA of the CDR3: TGTGCCAGCTCACCGGGGCACCAAGAGACCCAGTACTTC.

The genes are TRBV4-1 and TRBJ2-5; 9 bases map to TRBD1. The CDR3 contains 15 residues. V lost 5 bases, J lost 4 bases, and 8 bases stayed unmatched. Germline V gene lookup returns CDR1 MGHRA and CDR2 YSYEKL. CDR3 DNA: TGCGCCAGCAGCGCCGGGACAGGGATTGGAGAGACCCAGTACTTC. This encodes CASSAGTGIGETQYF.

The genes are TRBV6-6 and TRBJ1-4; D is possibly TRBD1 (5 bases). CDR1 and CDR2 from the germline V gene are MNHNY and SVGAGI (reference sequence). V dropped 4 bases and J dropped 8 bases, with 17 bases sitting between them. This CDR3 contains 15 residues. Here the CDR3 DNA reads TGTGCCAGCAGTTCCCTGGGGGGGGGAAGGGAAAAACTGTTTTTT. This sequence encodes CASSSLGGGREKLFF.

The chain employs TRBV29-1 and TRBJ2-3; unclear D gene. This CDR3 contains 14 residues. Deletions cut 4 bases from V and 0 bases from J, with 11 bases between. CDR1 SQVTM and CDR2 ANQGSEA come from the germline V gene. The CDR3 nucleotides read TGCAGCGTTGCCTTCTTCCTTAGCACAGATACGCAGTATTTT. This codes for CSVAFFLSTDTQYF.

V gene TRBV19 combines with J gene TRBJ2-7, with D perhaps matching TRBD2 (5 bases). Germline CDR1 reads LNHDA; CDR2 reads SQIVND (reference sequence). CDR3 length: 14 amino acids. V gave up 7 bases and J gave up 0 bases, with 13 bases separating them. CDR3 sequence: CASNPSRRSYEQYF. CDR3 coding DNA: TGTGCCAGTAATCCTAGCCGTCGCTCCTACGAGCAGTACTTC.

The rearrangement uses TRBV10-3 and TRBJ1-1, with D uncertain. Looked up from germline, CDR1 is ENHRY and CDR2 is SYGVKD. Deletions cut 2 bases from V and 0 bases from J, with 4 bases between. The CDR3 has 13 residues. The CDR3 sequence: CAISEQLNTEAFF. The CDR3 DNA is TGTGCCATCAGTGAGCAGTTGAACACTGAAGCTTTCTTT.

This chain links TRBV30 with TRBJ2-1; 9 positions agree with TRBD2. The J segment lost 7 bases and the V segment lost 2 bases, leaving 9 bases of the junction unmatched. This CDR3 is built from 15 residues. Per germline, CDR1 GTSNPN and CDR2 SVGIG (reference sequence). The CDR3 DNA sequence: TGTGCCTGGAGTCTTGTAGCGGGAGAAGGAAATGAGCAGTTCTTC. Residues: CAWSLVAGEGNEQFF.

Written as DNA, the CDR3 is TGTGCCAGCAGCGTAGAACTGGATACGCAGTATTTT. It specifies CASSVELDTQYF. The chain employs TRBV9 and TRBJ2-3; D unclear. V was pared by 0 bases and J by 6 bases, with 5 bases between. CDR1 is SGDLS and CDR2 is YYNGEE in the germline V gene. This CDR3 comprises 12 residues.

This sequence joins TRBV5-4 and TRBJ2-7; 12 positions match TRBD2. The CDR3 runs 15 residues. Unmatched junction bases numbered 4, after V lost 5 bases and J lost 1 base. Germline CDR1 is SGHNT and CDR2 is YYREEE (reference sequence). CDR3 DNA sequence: TGTGCCAGCAGTTCCGGGACTAGCGGGTCCTACGAGCAGTACTTC. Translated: CASSSGTSGSYEQYF.

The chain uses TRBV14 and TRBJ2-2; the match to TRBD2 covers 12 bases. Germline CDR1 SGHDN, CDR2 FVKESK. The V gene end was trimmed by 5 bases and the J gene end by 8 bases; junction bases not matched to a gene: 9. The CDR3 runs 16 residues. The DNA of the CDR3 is TGTGCCAGCAGCGAACTAGCGGGAGGAGTAATGGGGGAGCTGTTTTTT. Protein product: CASSELAGGVMGELFF.

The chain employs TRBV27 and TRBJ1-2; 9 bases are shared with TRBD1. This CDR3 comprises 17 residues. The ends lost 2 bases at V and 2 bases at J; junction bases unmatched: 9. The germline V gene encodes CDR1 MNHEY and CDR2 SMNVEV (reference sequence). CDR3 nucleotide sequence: TGTGCCAGCAGTTTACGGGACAGGGTCCCAAAAAACTATGGCTACACCTTC. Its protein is CASSLRDRVPKNYGYTF.

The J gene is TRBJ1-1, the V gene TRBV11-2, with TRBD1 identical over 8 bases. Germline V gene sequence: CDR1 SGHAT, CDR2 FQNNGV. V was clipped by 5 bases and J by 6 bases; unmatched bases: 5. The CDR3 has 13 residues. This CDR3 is CASSSDRGPEAFF. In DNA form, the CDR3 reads TGTGCCAGCAGCAGCGACAGGGGTCCTGAAGCTTTCTTT.

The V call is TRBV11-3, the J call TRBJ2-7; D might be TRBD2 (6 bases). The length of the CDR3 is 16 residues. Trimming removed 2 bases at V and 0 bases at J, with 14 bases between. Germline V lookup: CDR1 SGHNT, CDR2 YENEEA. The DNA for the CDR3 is TGTGCCAGCAGCTTAAATAGCGGCACGAGCTCCTACGAGCAGTACTTC. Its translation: CASSLNSGTSSYEQYF.

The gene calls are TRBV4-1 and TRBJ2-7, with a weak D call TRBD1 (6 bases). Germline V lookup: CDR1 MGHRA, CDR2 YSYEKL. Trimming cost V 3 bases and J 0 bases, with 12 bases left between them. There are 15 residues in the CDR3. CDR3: CASSQRRDNSYEQYF. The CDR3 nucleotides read TGCGCCAGCAGCCAGCGCCGGGACAACTCCTACGAGCAGTACTTC.

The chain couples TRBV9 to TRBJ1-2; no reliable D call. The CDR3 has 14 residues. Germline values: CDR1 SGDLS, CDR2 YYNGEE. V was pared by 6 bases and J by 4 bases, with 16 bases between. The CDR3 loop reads CASTDGTGVYGYTF. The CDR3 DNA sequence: TGTGCCAGCACCGACGGAACCGGGGTCTATGGCTACACCTTC. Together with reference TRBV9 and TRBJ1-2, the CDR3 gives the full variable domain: DSGVTQTPKHLITATGQRVTLRCSPRSGDLSVYWYQQSLDQGLQFLIQYYNGEERAKGNILERFSAQQFPDLHSELNLSSLELGDSALYFCASTDGTGVYGYTFGSGTRLTVV.